A single sample gave rise to the 2 T cell receptor beta chains below, sequenced in a study of blood T cells in healthy people across ages. Through a sample-barcoded 5' primer and a J-beta primer mix, a second PCR was run for roughly 6 to 12 cycles. One entry per CDR3 protein, called by TCRdb with MiXCR from the 5' RACE reads. The table shows over a million distinct CDR3 sequences, with around 43% occurring only once. Sample: blood. These receptor sequences come from a woman aged 55-75 years in good health.

This clonotype occurred a few times. The CDR3 region has the DNA TGCAGTTCGGATCAGGGGGATGGGGGAAACCCCGGGGAGCTGTTTTTT. Its protein product is CSSDQGDGGNPGELFF. This chain uses TRBV20-1 with TRBJ2-2, with 7 bases matching TRBD1. The V gene's germline CDR1 is DFQATT and CDR2 SNEGSKA (reference sequence). The CDR3 runs to 16 residues. V was pared by 8 bases and J by 6 bases, with 18 bases of the junction left unmatched.

This clonotype was counted between two and nine times. The chain recombines TRBV2 with TRBJ2-5, with 7 bases aligning to TRBD1. From germline, CDR1 is SNHLY and CDR2 FYNNEI. With 2 bases clipped from V and 5 bases from J, the junction kept 5 bases outside the gene matches. The length of the CDR3 is 14 residues. CDR3 residues: CASSEPRDSETQYF. CDR3 DNA sequence: TGTGCCAGCAGTGAACCCCGGGACAGTGAGACCCAGTACTTC. Filled out from reference TRBV2 and TRBJ2-5, the complete variable domain reads EPEVTQTPSHQVTQMGQEVILRCVPISNHLYFYWYRQILGQKVEFLVSFYNNEISEKSEIFDDQFSVERPDGSNFTLKIRSTKLEDSAMYFCASSEPRDSETQYFGPGTRLLVL.